This T cell receptor beta chain was retrieved from a study of shared clonotypes between healthy human individuals (dated by TCRdb to 2018 to 2020). About the full investigation: A couple of women and a few men aged 18 to 49 years were included in the cohort. The study deeply sequenced blood TCR repertoires of about 5 healthy adults to estimate repertoire size and the extent of clonotype sharing between individuals. Between about 0.94 and 10 billion PBMCs per donor were obtained by leukapheresis. Different laboratories and diverse techniques were used to prepare libraries and sequence TCR repertoires, to increase sequencing depth and limit assay-specific biases.

Donors were healthy HIV-negative adults with no recently reported acute infections or vaccinations. Only Caucasian adults living in Nashville, Tennessee, USA were represented among the donors. For unsorted samples, 75 million to 90 million PBMCs were counted and genomic DNA was extracted with the QIAamp DNA Blood Mini kit. After blood collection by leukapheresis, PBMCs were isolated using Ficoll-Histopaque density gradient centrifugation and then cryopreserved in the vapor phase of liquid nitrogen. On this clone itself: Its binding antigen is unknown. No per-base quality is available; no much larger clone lies one base away.

What the work shows at the level of the full study, not this receptor alone: The small number of donors limited the genetic and exposure-history diversity represented. Sampling was restricted to blood, and TCR repertoires in tissue are likely to differ from TCR repertoires in blood. Based on pairwise subsampling, the degree of clonotype sharing among donors was expected to be affected by sequencing depth.

Using the deep immunoSEQ assay, multiplex PCR amplified TCR CDR3 regions from genomic DNA. Genomic DNA extracted from each cell subset was distributed evenly over all wells of several immunoSEQ 96-well plates, and each plate served as one replicate. For unsorted PBMC, about 300 ng of genomic DNA, equivalent to approximately 30,000 T cell genomes, went into each replicate PCR. Unsorted PBMC genomic DNA was sequenced across ten immunoSEQ deep assay plates. Purified libraries were measured with a Qubit 3.0 fluorometer, size-checked on a Bioanalyzer 2100, and measured again with the KAPA Library Quantification kit. A separate single-read 150-cycle Illumina NextSeq 550 flow cell was used to sequence each immunoSEQ 96-well plate. The authors' analysis ran thus. Because only junctional sequences without quality scores were contained in the immunoSEQ output, filtering matching that applied to full-length reads could not be performed. To assign V/J genes and CDR3, sequences were annotated using PyIR, a Python wrapper for IgBLAST v1.9, with IMGT germline references. Any read was removed if the V/J assignment was weak (E-value above 1e-6), the CDR3 was missing, or the read contained stop codons, out-of-frame junctions, or ambiguous translated residues. A V3J clonotype was defined by an identical inferred V gene, J gene, and CDR3 amino acid sequence. The percentage overlap between two repertoires was calculated by dividing the number of shared unique clonotypes by the size of the smaller repertoire. Richness of each repertoire was evaluated using RTK rarefaction, the Chao1 estimator, and Recon v2.1 estimates of unobserved clonotypes. In TCRdb, the immuneACCESS table is reduced to in-frame sequences with V and J assigned. These tables do not hold every clone; where another copy was compared, an unresolved V gene accounts for under half, and the others remain unexplained. The V and J calls and clone size were taken over from that table, and D and trimming were inferred from the DNA. In all, the sample holds about 490,000 clones, and less than 80% of those were seen once. 13% of the sample is in the top ten clones.

Trimming removed 8 bases from V and 5 bases from J, leaving 16 bases between the germline ends. Spanning cysteine to phenylalanine, the CDR3 consists of 14 amino acids. Only CDR3 DNA remains: 42 bases, in frame from the first base. CDR1 and CDR2 are drawn from the germline V gene (reference sequence): LNHNV, YYDKDF. The sequence was obtained from a woman between 35 and 50 years old in good health. Some clones in this sample may be carry-over from other donors' samples. Sequencing was performed on PBMCs. The rearrangement combines TRBV15 with TRBJ2-1; the D gene cannot be named for sure. The DNA is TGTGCCACCCGCCTCAGTAGTTCTGACAATGAGCAGTTCTTC. Its coded protein is CATRLSSSDNEQFF.